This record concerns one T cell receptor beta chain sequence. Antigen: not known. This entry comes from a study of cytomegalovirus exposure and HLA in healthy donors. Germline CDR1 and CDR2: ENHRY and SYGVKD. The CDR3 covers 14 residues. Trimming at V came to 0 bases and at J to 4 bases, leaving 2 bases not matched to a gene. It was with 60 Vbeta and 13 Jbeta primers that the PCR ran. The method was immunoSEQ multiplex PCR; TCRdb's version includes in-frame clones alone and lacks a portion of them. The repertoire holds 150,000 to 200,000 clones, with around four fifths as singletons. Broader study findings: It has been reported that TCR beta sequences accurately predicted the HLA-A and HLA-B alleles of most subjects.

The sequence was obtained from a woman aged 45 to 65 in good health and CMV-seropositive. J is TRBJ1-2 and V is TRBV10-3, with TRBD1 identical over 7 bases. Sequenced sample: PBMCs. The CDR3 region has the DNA TGTGCCATCAGTGAGTCAGGGGGCGTCTATGGCTACACCTTC. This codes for CAISESGGVYGYTF.